This TCR beta chain was identified in a study of cytomegalovirus exposure and HLA in healthy donors (dated 2017 in TCRdb). A note on the overall study: An earlier analysis of several hundred of the donors reported approximately 270 Gb of sequence data and some 100 million unique TCR beta sequences from about 179 million T cells. High-throughput TCR immunosequencing, statistical association of individual TCRs with disease status, and machine learning were combined to predict cytomegalovirus infection status. To decide whether each TCR beta V gene segment behaved as functional or pseudogenic, an earlier analysis of some 540 of the donors relied on high-throughput TCR beta sequencing. Typing coverage varied by locus: roughly 620-640 donors for A, B, C, DRB1 and DQB1; roughly 520 for DQA1; more than 600 for DPA1; roughly 470 for DPB1. In a later genetic analysis, genome-wide SNP genotypes for about three fifths of the roughly 670 donors were used, and that subset was treated as a discovery cohort. Besides the first cohort of roughly 660 subjects, a separate validation cohort made up of 120 or so different subjects was used. The study profiled the T cell repertoires of hundreds of subjects by immunosequencing and related them to cytomegalovirus serostatus. Because of strong linkage in the cohort, roughly five DR-DQ haplotypes were treated as single units for association and clustering. Both class I and class II loci were covered by HLA typing, at four-digit resolution. Alongside the repertoire data, information on donor age, sex, ethnicity and CMV serostatus was compiled. A later analysis re-examined previously published TCR beta repertoires from more than 650 donors and added high-resolution HLA genotyping to investigate patterns of TCR occurrence. Among the approximately 400 genotyped donors, more than 70% belonged to the genetic ancestry cluster associated with self-reported Caucasian donors. Roughly 300 gigabases of sequencing data and around 80 million unique TCR sequences made up an early release that covered over 550 HLA-typed donors. Every discovery cohort repertoire had been produced on one sequencing platform. Across 398 genotyped donors of the cohort, an average of 235,054 unique TCR beta nucleotide sequences per donor were sequenced, and around 19% of those sequences were non-productive. In the later analysis, no new phenotypic data were used to find candidate immune exposures; instead, reliance was placed on TCR beta sequences and their occurrence across donors. The study aimed to test whether signatures of past pathogen exposure could be identified by cataloging public T cell receptors.

Library prep was done by the immunoSEQ multiplex PCR assay. For the multiplex PCR, a mixture combining 60 forward primers for TCR Vbeta segments and 13 reverse primers for TCR Jbeta segments was used. The CDR3 region of rearranged TCR beta genes was amplified from genomic DNA by a multiplex PCR assay. The Illumina HiSeq System was used to sequence the amplified TCR beta libraries as 87-base-pair reads. The original methods were these. A later analysis counted tens of millions of unique TCR beta chains across the 500 to 850 repertoires, and roughly 10 million of these chains were shared by at least two donors. Raw reads were error-corrected and collapsed into unique sequences with a nearest-neighbor algorithm that merged closely related sequences to remove PCR and sequencing errors. Alignment of CDR3 sequences to IMGT reference sequences was used to assign V, D and J gene segments. For a sequence to be retained, a match of at least six nucleotides was required to both a V gene segment and a J gene segment. Rearrangements were classified as productive when the CDR3 lacked stop codons and remained in frame with V and J, and all other rearrangements were classified as non-productive. CDR3 was defined by IMGT convention, running from the second conserved V-encoded cysteine to the conserved J-encoded phenylalanine. The earlier analysis of some 600 of the donors excluded sequences that lacked an unambiguous match to a single V gene segment. An earlier analysis of 500 to 600 of the donors classified V segments as functional when productive rearrangements were above 56.7% and as segregating when the standard deviation between donors was above 5%. A statistical classification framework was built for diagnosing cytomegalovirus status from the catalog of TCR beta chain sequences. A later analysis assigned V and J genes by comparing TCR nucleotide sequences with IMGT/GENE-DB human TR gene sequences. A later analysis assigned CDR3 sequences and most-parsimonious VDJ recombination scenarios with the TCRdist pipeline. In a later analysis, each TCR beta chain was defined by its CDR3 amino acid sequence together with its V-gene family, and reads lacking a unique V-gene family were excluded. In a later analysis, 450 to 600 highly shared, low-generation-probability nucleotide sequences were removed to address suspected cross-contamination and a sequencing artifact. For each public chain, a later analysis derived a clonal expansion index from normalized ranks of inferred template counts within each repertoire. Generation probabilities in a later analysis came from a VDJ recombination model fitted to out-of-frame rearrangements, and those results were checked against IGoR. A later analysis scored TCR-TCR, TCR-HLA and TCR-CMV co-occurrence with hypergeometric tests, applying a repertoire-size bias correction to TCR pairs. A later analysis estimated false discovery rates by permuting HLA or CMV assignments 20 times. In a later analysis, co-occurring TCRs were grouped using DBSCAN, with TCRdist sequence similarity added in when clustering inside HLA-allele-positive subsets. Co-occurrence clustering excluded repertoires with fewer than 30,000 or more than 120,000 public chains, plus five with anomalous nucleotide sharing. TCRdb mirrors the immuneACCESS table, restricted to in-frame sequences. Some clones are absent from its copies; in checked studies, under half trace to an unresolved V gene, and the reason for the others is unknown. Clone size and the V and J calls come from that table; the DNA yielded D and trimming. The sample data list 180,000 or so clones, and more than 60% of these were observed just once. Jointly, the top ten make up around 8% of the sample.

Broader findings and caveats from the paper: Immune exposure information for the cohort was limited to CMV serostatus. The classifier was reported to diagnose cytomegalovirus status with high specificity and sensitivity in both the original and validation cohorts. Some IMGT-functional V segments, including TRBV6-2 and TRBV6-3, could not be told apart with the 87-base-pair reads, so those segments were excluded. According to a later analysis, most CMV-associated TCR beta chains appeared to be HLA-restricted, and the HLA associations seemed to be driven largely by CMV exposure. Roughly uniform sequencing depth across donors was assumed in presence/absence analyses, although this assumption may not hold. A later analysis reported that several top co-occurrence clusters appeared linked to parvovirus B19, influenza, CMV and Epstein-Barr virus. In a later analysis, about 17,000 TCR beta sequences were associated with specific HLA alleles at a false discovery rate of 0.05. It was suggested by the authors that the approach could potentially be generalized to other disease states and immunological phenotypes. Because some donors lacked HLA typing at each locus, the association tests relied only on the typed subset. The earlier analysis of some 560 of the donors excluded seventeen rarely observed V segments, including chromosome 9 orphons, because counts were too low. When HLA alleles, especially DR and DQ, strongly co-occurred, TCR associations were difficult to assign to individual alleles. Across donors, most TCR sequences were observed very rarely, whereas some public TCRs were present in many individuals. A further reported finding was that TCR beta sequences accurately predicted the HLA-A and HLA-B alleles for most subjects in the first cohort. In vitro tests confirmed that three of the cytomegalovirus-associated TCR beta chains recognize cytomegalovirus antigens. V-gene and J-gene trimming of TCR beta chains was associated with a missense DCLRE1C variant in a later genetic analysis, and the association was replicated in an independent cohort. A later genetic analysis reported fewer N-insertions in productive TCRs among donors in an Asian-associated ancestry cluster than the roughly 670-donor mean. Broadly in line with IMGT annotations, most TCR beta V segments showed up in productive rearrangements about 90% or about 30% of the time in an earlier analysis of about 500 of the donors. Correlated functional status among segregating V segments might reflect linkage disequilibrium, but an unknown experimental factor could not be ruled out. Only TCR beta chains were sequenced in this cohort, and the absence of alpha or paired-chain data limited detectable features. In the study, approximately 160 TCR beta chains were listed as associated with cytomegalovirus. In a later analysis, TCR association rates were found to vary across HLA loci, with the most associated TCRs seen for DRB1 alleles and the fewest for HLA-C alleles. In a later analysis, HLA-associated TCR beta chains were found to be more clonally expanded and to have lower generation probabilities than equally common non-associated chains. The sequencing pipeline was judged likely to have produced a cluster of highly shared sequence variants as a technical artifact.

Looking up the germline V gene yields CDR1 SGHTA and CDR2 FQGNSA. V is shortened by 0 bases, J by 0 bases, and the region joining them spans 14 bases. Counted from cysteine to phenylalanine, this CDR3 has 17 amino acids. The sequence is cut down to CDR3 DNA, 51 bases in frame from base 1. The cohort consisted of some 730 healthy bone marrow donors. At the time of sampling, every cohort member was nominally healthy, though immune exposures that went unrecorded were likely present. The donor was CMV seropositive and belonged to the group of 250 to 300 seropositive cohort members. A peripheral blood sample was collected from each donor, and TCR beta sequencing was performed on peripheral blood mononuclear cells. Genomic DNA was extracted from the blood cell samples with the Qiagen DNeasy Blood Extraction Kit. This clone was picked up a small number of times. Its antigen is still unknown. Per-base quality was not reported, and no clone a single base away is much larger than it.

The chain is assembled from TRBV7-2 and TRBJ2-5; 6 matching bases give a weak D call of TRBD2. The origin of this receptor is a woman aged 40 to 55 in good health and CMV-seropositive. Sample: PBMCs. The CDR3 is CASSLAGPGRNQETQYF. The DNA sequence is as follows: TGTGCCAGCAGCTTAGCGGGGCCAGGGAGGAACCAAGAGACCCAGTACTTC.